What follows are 7 T cell receptor beta chains derived from one specimen sequenced in a study of cytomegalovirus exposure and HLA in healthy donors. The PCR made use of 60 Vbeta and 13 Jbeta primers. Some clones are missing from TCRdb's copy, which holds only in-frame ones; the method was immunoSEQ multiplex PCR. The sample totals approximately 72,000 clones. Sequenced: PBMCs. These receptors came from a woman aged 40 to 50 in good health and CMV-seropositive.

The chain employs TRBV5-1 and TRBJ2-5; TRBD2 is a possible D gene (6 bases). The germline V gene encodes CDR1 SGHRS and CDR2 YFSETQ. The CDR3 sequence is 14 residues long. V was clipped by 1 base and J by 5 bases, with 12 bases between them. The CDR3 DNA is TGCGCCAGCAGCTTGCCGCTAAGCGGGGAGACCCAGTACTTC. It yields the protein CASSLPLSGETQYF. The variable domain in full, completed from reference TRBV5-1 and TRBJ2-5, reads KAGVTQTPRYLIKTRGQQVTLSCSPISGHRSVSWYQQTPGQGLQFLFEYFSETQRNKGNFPGRFSGRQFSNSRSEMNVSTLELGDSALYLCASSLPLSGETQYFGPGTRLLVL.

V usage is TRBV27 and J usage is TRBJ2-5, with 16 bases that match TRBD2. This CDR3 has 18 amino acids. The V segment lost 2 bases and the J segment 4 bases; nucleotides outside the gene matches: 7. The germline gives CDR1 MNHEY, CDR2 SMNVEV (reference sequence). The CDR3 sequence: CASSLRPGLAGGGETQYF. In DNA, the CDR3 is TGTGCCAGCAGTTTACGCCCGGGACTAGCGGGAGGGGGAGAGACCCAGTACTTC.

The chain recombines TRBV5-4 with TRBJ1-3, with 7 bases identical to TRBD1. The V gene end was trimmed by 0 bases and the J gene end by 2 bases; junction bases not matched to a gene: 2. This CDR3 spans 15 amino acids. Germline CDR1 and CDR2: SGHNT and YYREEE (reference sequence). CDR3 nucleotides: TGTGCCAGCAGCTTGGACAGGGGTGCTGGAAACACCATATATTTT. Translation gives CASSLDRGAGNTIYF.

The chain joins TRBV18 to TRBJ2-2; 9 positions match TRBD1. V shed 3 bases and J 5 bases; nucleotides not matched to a gene: 22. CDR3 length: 21 amino acids. Germline CDR1 KGHSH, CDR2 LQKENI. CDR3 nucleotides: TGTGCCAGCTCACCTCTGTGGTCGTTCTACGCCGGGACAGGGTTTACCGGGGAGCTGTTTTTT. Translating it yields CASSPLWSFYAGTGFTGELFF.

This sequence joins TRBV5-6 and TRBJ2-2, with D unclear. From germline, CDR1 is SGHDT and CDR2 YYEEEE. Trimming shortened V by 5 bases and J by 3 bases, and 11 bases separated the two germline ends. The length of the CDR3 is 14 residues. CDR3 bases: TGTGCCAGCAGTGGGCGTGGCTACACCGGGGAGCTGTTTTTT. Its protein product is CASSGRGYTGELFF.

CDR3 coding DNA: TGCAGCGCCGCTCAGGGGTGGGGTATGAACACTGAAGCTTTCTTT. This encodes CSAAQGWGMNTEAFF. This chain connects TRBV29-1 to TRBJ1-1, with TRBD1 as a possible D gene (6 bases). Between the trimmed V and J ends, which lost 7 bases and 0 bases, there was a span of 18 bases. This CDR3 spans 15 amino acids. CDR1 and CDR2 from the germline V gene are SQVTM and ANQGSEA.

The chain links TRBV6-5 to TRBJ2-7; D ambiguous. CDR1 MNHEY and CDR2 SVGAGI come from the germline V gene. The V end was cut by 0 bases, the J end by 5 bases, with 11 bases between. This CDR3 contains 14 residues. The CDR3 coding sequence is TGTGCCAGCAGTTACTCGAGTACCGCTCACGAGCAGTACTTC. Translation gives CASSYSSTAHEQYF.